This T cell receptor (beta chain) was identified during a study of shared clonotypes between healthy human individuals. Study-level background: Each donor had three CD4 naive, three CD4 memory, two CD8 naive and one CD8 memory plate.

Assay: immunoSEQ multiplex PCR; the TCRdb copy retains only in-frame clones and omits some. The sample consists of about 770,000 clones, 72% of them appearing once. V lost 5 bases to trimming and J lost 3 bases; unmatched junction nucleotides: 6. The germline V gene encodes CDR1 SEHNR and CDR2 FQNEAQ (reference sequence). The CDR3 has 14 amino acids. As for this clone: The sample has other DNA sequences that encode this CDR3 too.

V gene TRBV7-9 combines with J gene TRBJ2-5, with TRBD1 matching over 7 bases. Sequencing was done on a sample of memory CD4+ T cells sorted from blood. Stated subset: CD45RA-negative fraction. The sequence was obtained from a woman in her twenties or thirties in good health. The CDR3 DNA reads as TGTGCCAGCAGCCTCAACAGGGGAGAAGAGACCCAGTACTTC. This gives the protein CASSLNRGEETQYF.